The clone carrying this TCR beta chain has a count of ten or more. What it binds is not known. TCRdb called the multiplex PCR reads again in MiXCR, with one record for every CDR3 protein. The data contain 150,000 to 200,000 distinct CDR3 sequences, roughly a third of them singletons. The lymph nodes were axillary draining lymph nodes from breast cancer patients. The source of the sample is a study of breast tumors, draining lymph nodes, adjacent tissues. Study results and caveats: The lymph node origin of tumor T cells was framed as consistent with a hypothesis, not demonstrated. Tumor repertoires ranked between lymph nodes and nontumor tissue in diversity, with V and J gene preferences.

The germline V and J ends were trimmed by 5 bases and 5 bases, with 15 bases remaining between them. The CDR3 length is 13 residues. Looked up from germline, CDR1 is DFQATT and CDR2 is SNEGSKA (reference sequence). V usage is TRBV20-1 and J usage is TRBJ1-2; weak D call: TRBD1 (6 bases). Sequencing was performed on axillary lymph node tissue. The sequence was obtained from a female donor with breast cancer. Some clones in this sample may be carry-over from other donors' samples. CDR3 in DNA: TGCAGTGCTCCGCCGGACAGTCCTTATGGCTACACCTTC. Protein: CSAPPDSPYGYTF.